The sequence of this T cell receptor beta chain was determined in a study of T cells in localized non-small cell lung cancer (dated by TCRdb to the early 2020s). Regarding the research as a whole: The study examined T cell repertoires in approximately 240 patients with early-stage NSCLC and compared tumors with uninvolved tumor-adjacent lungs. The mean age of the NSCLC patients was less than 70 years, with 130 or so men and 85 to 110 women. All 240 or so NSCLC patients in the cohort were treatment-naive and had localized lung tumors that were resected. Paper-wide results and their limitations: Longer overall survival was associated with higher T cell density in blood, whereas shorter survival was associated with higher clonality in adjacent lung. Uninvolved tumor-adjacent lung showed the highest T cell clonality, higher than tumor, which suggests more focused antigenic responses in the uninvolved tumor-adjacent lung. Because multi-region tumor sequencing was not performed, intratumor heterogeneity could not be ruled out. Because the study design was exploratory, TCR variables were selected using unadjusted p-values without false-discovery rate correction. A median of around 60 of the top 100 tumor clones turned up in the paired uninvolved adjacent lung, and approximately 30 of those clones also ranked among the top 100 of that same adjacent lung.

Spanning cysteine to phenylalanine, the CDR3 consists of 15 amino acids. Only CDR3 DNA is held: 45 bases, read in frame from base 1. V and J lose 2 bases and 5 bases, and a span of 12 bases separates them. CDR1 MGHRA and CDR2 YSYEKL are derived from the germline V gene. The immunoSEQ Assay was used to sequence TCR beta CDR3 regions from DNA. Regarding the original processing steps: T cell density was computed as TCR beta template counts normalized to usable DNA estimated by amplifying housekeeping genes. Richness was estimated using the preseqR package, with extrapolation to 400,000 templates for PBMC samples and to 120,000 templates for tissue samples. Clonality was calculated as one minus Pielou's evenness. Tissue-enriched TCRs were identified by differential abundance testing using productive amino-acid clonotypes, minimum total count 5 and alpha 0.1. Repertoire overlap between compartments was quantified with the Jaccard Index and Morisita Overlap Index. GLIPH grouped TCR beta CDR3s together with public tetramer-defined viral CDR3s, and a viral motif had to include at least three viral sequences and also show V-gene enrichment. In TCRdb, the immuneACCESS table is reduced to in-frame sequences with V and J assigned. These tables do not hold every clone; where another copy was compared, an unresolved V gene accounts for under half, and the others remain unexplained. From that table come the V and J calls and clone size; the DNA was used to work out D and trimming. The sample yields tens of thousands of clones; over 85% were counted once. The ten top clones hold around 6.5% of the sample.

At diagnosis, peripheral blood, uninvolved tumor-adjacent lung and tumor were collected and stored as a combination of fresh-frozen and FFPE material. Blood samples were analyzed as peripheral blood mononuclear cells for TCR repertoire profiling. Of note for this clone: No cognate antigen has been identified for it. No qualities accompany the bases; no much larger clone lies one base away.

This specimen consisted of peripheral blood, obtained before any cancer treatment. This clonotype was obtained from a female donor aged 60 or older with stage I lung adenocarcinoma. This chain joins TRBV4-1 to TRBJ1-4; the D gene is perhaps TRBD1, from 5 matching bases. The CDR3 protein is CASSQPTGGNEKLFF. The nucleotides read TGCGCCAGCAGCCAACCCACTGGGGGGAATGAAAAACTGTTTTTT.